The 3 T cell receptor beta chains reported below all come from one sample, sequenced in a study of blood T cell repertoires in COVID-19. Profiling relied on immunoSEQ multiplex PCR, and the TCRdb table lists in-frame clones only, not all of them. The sample includes about 110,000 clones, approximately 62% of them seen just once. The sample taken for sequencing was peripheral blood. These receptors originate from a man aged 80 or over with acute or convalescent COVID-19.

The gene calls are TRBV4-1 and TRBJ2-5; TRBD1 aligns across 8 bases. The CDR3 is 16 residues long. The J segment lost 1 base and the V segment lost 2 bases, leaving 6 bases of the junction unmatched. Germline V gives CDR1 MGHRA, CDR2 YSYEKL. Written as DNA, the CDR3 is TGCGCCAGCAGCCAATCCTCCCAGGGGGCCCAAGAGACCCAGTACTTC. It codes for CASSQSSQGAQETQYF.

The chain couples TRBV21-1 to TRBJ2-2; the table's D call, TRBD2, has no DNA check behind it. TRBV21-1 is flagged as a pseudogene. The CDR3 runs 17 residues. The CDR3 DNA reads as TGTGCCAGCAGCAACGGGATAAGCGGGAGTAATACCGGGGAGCTGTTTTTT. Protein: CASSNGISGSNTGELFF.

The V call is TRBV7-3, the J call TRBJ1-1; the match to TRBD1 covers 8 bases. CDR1 is SGHTA, CDR2 FQGTGA, per germline. The trim removed 0 bases at V and 1 base at J, leaving 1 base unmatched. The CDR3 totals 15 residues. For the CDR3, the DNA is TGTGCCAGCAGCTTAACGGGGACAGGGAACACTGAAGCTTTCTTT. Its protein is CASSLTGTGNTEAFF.